A selection of T cell receptor beta chains follows, all from one sample in a study of monozygotic twins with inflammatory bowel disease. TCRdb re-called the 5' RACE reads, yielding one record per CDR3 amino acid sequence without DNA. This repertoire includes 300,000 to 350,000 distinct CDR3 sequences. Specimen: blood. The receptors shown here come from a human donor with ulcerative colitis or Crohn's disease, or a healthy co-twin of an affected twin (not recorded which). CDR3s include the opening cysteine and the closing phenylalanine or tryptophan. The order of the fields is V gene, J gene, CDR3 protein.

>TRBV4-3|TRBJ2-2
CASSPWQTTTSTGELFF
>TRBV29-1|TRBJ2-1
CSARVPHEQFF
>TRBV18|TRBJ1-1
CASSPDRGRNTEAFF
>TRBV20-1|TRBJ2-5
CSADRGGQETQYF
>TRBV6-2/TRBV6-3|TRBJ1-5
CASSLAAGAVNQPQHF
>TRBV21-1|TRBJ1-5
CASSKDPSGCYSNQPQHF
>TRBV5-6|TRBJ1-1
CASSWGDSPNTEAFF
>TRBV5-1|TRBJ2-3
CASSPWGSASSTDTQYF
>TRBV11-2|TRBJ1-3
CASSLNGASSGNTIYF
>TRBV19|TRBJ2-3
CASSITQTTDTQYF
>TRBV12-3/TRBV12-4|TRBJ2-1
CASSRLAGGQDEQFF
>TRBV12-3/TRBV12-4|TRBJ1-5
CASSPGDQPQHF
>TRBV28|TRBJ2-2
CASSFPSGANTGELFF
>TRBV4-1|TRBJ2-3
CASSQETQTATDTQYF
>TRBV20-1|TRBJ2-7
CSASRDAFYEQYF
>TRBV4-3|TRBJ2-7
CAGSQDSNRIYEQYF
>TRBV20-1|TRBJ2-5
CSANDGDRGTETQYF
>TRBV15|TRBJ2-3
CATSSYSGTDTQYF
>TRBV28|TRBJ2-3
CASSSGASRGTQYF
>TRBV3-1|TRBJ2-1
CASRSVLLGNEQFF
>TRBV5-4|TRBJ2-7
CASSYTGSEQYF
>TRBV20-1|TRBJ1-6
CSAPLTTTGNSPLHF
>TRBV18|TRBJ2-1
CASSLTSGGRSYNEQFF
>TRBV7-6|TRBJ2-1
CASSQGPSSYNEQFF
>TRBV7-2|TRBJ2-7
CASSLAATASYEQYF
>TRBV6-5|TRBJ2-7
CASRGSSYEQYF
>TRBV19|TRBJ1-2
CASSIPERAGYTF